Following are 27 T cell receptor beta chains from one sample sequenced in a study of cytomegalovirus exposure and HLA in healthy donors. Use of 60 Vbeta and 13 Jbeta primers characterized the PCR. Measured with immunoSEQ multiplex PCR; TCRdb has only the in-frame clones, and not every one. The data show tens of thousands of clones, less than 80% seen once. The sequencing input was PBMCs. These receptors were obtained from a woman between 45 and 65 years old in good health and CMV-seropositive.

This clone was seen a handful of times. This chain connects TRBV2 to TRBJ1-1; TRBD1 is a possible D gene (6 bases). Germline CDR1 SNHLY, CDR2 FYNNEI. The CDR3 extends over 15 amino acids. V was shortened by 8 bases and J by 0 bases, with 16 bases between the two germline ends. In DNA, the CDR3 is TGTGCCAGCCGTTGGACAGAGATAATGAACACTGAAGCTTTCTTT. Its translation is CASRWTEIMNTEAFF. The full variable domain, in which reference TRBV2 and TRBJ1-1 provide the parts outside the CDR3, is EPEVTQTPSHQVTQMGQEVILRCVPISNHLYFYWYRQILGQKVEFLVSFYNNEISEKSEIFDDQFSVERPDGSNFTLKIRSTKLEDSAMYFCASRWTEIMNTEAFFGQGTRLTVV.

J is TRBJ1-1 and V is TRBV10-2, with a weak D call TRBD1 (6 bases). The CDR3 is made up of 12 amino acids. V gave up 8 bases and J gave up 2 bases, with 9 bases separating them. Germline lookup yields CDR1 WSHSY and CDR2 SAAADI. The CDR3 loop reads CASLGGNTEAFF. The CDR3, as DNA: TGCGCCAGCCTAGGGGGTAACACTGAAGCTTTCTTT.

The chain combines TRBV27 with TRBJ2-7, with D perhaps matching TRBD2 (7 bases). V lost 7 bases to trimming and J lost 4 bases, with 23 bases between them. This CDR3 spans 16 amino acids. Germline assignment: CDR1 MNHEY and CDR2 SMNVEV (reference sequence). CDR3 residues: CASNKGGGVGIYEQYF. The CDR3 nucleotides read TGTGCCAGCAATAAGGGGGGGGGTGTCGGGATTTACGAGCAGTACTTC.

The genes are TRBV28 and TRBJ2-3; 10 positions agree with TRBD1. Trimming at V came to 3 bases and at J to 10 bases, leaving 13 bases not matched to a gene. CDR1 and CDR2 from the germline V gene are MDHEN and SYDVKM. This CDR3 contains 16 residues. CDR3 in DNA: TGTGCCAGCAGTTTGTTCGGGACAGGGGACAAGGGGGCGCAGTATTTT. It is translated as CASSLFGTGDKGAQYF.

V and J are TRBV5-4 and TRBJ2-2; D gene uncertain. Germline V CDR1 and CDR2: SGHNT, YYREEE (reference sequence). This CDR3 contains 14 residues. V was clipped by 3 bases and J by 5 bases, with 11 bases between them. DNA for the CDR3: TGTGCCAGCAGCTGGCGTTTCGGGACCGGGGAGCTGTTTTTT. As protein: CASSWRFGTGELFF.

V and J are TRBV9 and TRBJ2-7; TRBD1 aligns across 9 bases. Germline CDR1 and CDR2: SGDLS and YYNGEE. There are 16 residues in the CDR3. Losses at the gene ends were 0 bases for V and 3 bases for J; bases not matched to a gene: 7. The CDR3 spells CASSVAAGQGNYEQYF. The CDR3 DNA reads TGTGCCAGCAGCGTAGCGGCTGGACAGGGGAACTACGAGCAGTACTTC.

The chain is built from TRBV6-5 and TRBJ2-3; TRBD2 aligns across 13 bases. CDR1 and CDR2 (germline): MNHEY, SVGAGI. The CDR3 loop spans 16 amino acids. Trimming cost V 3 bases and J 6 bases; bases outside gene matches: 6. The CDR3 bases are TGTGCCAGCAGTTATATACTAGCGGGGGGGCCCGATACGCAGTATTTT. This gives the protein CASSYILAGGPDTQYF.

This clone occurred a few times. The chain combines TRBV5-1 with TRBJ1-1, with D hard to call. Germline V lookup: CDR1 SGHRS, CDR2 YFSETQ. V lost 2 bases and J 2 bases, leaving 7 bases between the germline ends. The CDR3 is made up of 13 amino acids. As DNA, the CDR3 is TGCGCCAGCAGCTTACAGACAAACACTGAAGCTTTCTTT. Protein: CASSLQTNTEAFF.

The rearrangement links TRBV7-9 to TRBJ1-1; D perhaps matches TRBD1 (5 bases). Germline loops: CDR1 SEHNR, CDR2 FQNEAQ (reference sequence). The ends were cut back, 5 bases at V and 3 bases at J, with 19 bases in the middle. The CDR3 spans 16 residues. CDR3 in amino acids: CASSPLVGQDHTEAFF. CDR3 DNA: TGTGCCAGCAGCCCCCTTGTGGGGCAGGATCACACTGAAGCTTTCTTT.

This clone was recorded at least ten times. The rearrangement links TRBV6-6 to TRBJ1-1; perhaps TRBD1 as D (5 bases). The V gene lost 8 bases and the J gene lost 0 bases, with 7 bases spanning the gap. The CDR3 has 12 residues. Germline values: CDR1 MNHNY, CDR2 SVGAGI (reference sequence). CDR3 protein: CASRGVNTEAFF. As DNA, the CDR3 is TGTGCCAGCCGGGGGGTGAACACTGAAGCTTTCTTT.

In DNA form, the CDR3 reads TGCGCCAGCAGCTTGGAAGCGGGGGGGAAGGGTGGCTACACCTTC. Residues: CASSLEAGGKGGYTF. This chain connects TRBV5-1 to TRBJ1-2; D is possibly TRBD1 (5 bases). In germline, CDR1 is SGHRS, CDR2 YFSETQ. V lost 0 bases, J lost 7 bases, and 16 bases lay in between. The CDR3 extends over 15 amino acids.

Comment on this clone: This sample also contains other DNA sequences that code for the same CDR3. CDR3 DNA: TGCGCCAGCAGCTTGGGACAGGGCCTGAACACTGAAGCTTTCTTT. As protein: CASSLGQGLNTEAFF. This chain links TRBV5-1 with TRBJ1-1, with 7 positions matching TRBD1. Germline trimming cut 0 bases from V and 0 bases from J; bases unmatched to any gene: 2. The germline CDR1 and CDR2 sequences are SGHRS and YFSETQ. This CDR3 contains 15 residues.

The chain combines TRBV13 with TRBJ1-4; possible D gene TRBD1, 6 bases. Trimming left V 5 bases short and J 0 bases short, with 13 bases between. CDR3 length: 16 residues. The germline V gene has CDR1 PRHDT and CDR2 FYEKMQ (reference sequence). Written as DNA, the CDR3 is TGTGCCAGCAGCAAACAGGGCCTTGCAACTAATGAAAAACTGTTTTTT. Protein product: CASSKQGLATNEKLFF.

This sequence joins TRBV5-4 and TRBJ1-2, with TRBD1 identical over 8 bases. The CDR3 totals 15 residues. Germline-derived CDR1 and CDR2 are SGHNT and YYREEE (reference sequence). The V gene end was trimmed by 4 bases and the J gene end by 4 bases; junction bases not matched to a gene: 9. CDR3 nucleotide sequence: TGTGCCAGCAGCGACGGGGACAGGTTTTTCTATGGCTACACCTTC. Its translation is CASSDGDRFFYGYTF. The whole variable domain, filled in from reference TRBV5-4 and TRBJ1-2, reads ETGVTQSPTHLIKTRGQQVTLRCSSQSGHNTVSWYQQALGQGPQFIFQYYREEENGRGNFPPRFSGLQFPNYSSELNVNALELDDSALYLCASSDGDRFFYGYTFGSGTRLTVV.

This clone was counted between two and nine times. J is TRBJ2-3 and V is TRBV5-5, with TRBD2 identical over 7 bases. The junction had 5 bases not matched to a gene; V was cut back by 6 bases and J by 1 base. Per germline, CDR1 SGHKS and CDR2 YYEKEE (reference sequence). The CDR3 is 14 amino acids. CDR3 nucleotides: TGTGCCAGCAATTCAAGCGGGGGCACAGATACGCAGTATTTT. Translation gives CASNSSGGTDTQYF. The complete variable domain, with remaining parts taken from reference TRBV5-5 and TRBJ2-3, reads DAGVTQSPTHLIKTRGQQVTLRCSPISGHKSVSWYQQVLGQGPQFIFQYYEKEERGRGNFPDRFSARQFPNYSSELNVNALLLGDSALYLCASNSSGGTDTQYFGPGTRLTVL.

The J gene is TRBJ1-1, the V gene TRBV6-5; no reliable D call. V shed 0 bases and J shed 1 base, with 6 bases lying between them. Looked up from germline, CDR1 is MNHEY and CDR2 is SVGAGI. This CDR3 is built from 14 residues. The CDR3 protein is CASSYSTGNTEAFF. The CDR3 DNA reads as TGTGCCAGCAGTTACTCTACCGGGAACACTGAAGCTTTCTTT.

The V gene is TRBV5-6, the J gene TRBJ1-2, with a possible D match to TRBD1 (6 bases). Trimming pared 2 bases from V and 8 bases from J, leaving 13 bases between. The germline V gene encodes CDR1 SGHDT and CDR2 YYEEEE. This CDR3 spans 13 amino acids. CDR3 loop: CASSFGTRKGYTF. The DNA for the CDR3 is TGTGCCAGCAGCTTTGGGACACGTAAAGGCTACACCTTC.

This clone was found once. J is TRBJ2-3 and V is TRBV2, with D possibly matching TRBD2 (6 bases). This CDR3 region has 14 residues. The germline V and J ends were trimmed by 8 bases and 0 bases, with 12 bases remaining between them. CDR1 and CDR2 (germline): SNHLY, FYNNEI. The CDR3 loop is CASLLAPSTDTQYF. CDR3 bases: TGTGCCAGCCTTCTAGCGCCAAGCACAGATACGCAGTATTTT.

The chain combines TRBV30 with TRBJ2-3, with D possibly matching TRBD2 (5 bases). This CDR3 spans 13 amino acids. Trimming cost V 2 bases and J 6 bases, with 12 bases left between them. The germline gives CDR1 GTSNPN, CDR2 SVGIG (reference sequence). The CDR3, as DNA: TGTGCCTGGAGTCCAATCGGGGTGGATACGCAGTATTTT. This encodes CAWSPIGVDTQYF.

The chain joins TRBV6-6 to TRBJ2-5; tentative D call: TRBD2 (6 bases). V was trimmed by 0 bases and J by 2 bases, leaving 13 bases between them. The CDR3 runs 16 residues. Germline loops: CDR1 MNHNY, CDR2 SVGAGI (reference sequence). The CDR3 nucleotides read TGTGCCAGCAGTTACTCGTTCTTCGCGGGGCAAGAGACCCAGTACTTC. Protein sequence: CASSYSFFAGQETQYF.

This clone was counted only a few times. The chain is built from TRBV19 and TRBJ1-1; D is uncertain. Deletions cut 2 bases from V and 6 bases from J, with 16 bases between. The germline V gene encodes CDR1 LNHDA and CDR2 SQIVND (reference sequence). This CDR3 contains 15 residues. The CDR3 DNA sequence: TGTGCCAGTAGTATATCGCACGGGGTACTCCCTGAAGCTTTCTTT. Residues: CASSISHGVLPEAFF.

Written as DNA, the CDR3 is TGTGCCAGCAGCCCGACCTCTATAGCGGGGGCGAGCGGGGAGCTGTTTTTT. This codes for CASSPTSIAGASGELFF. The chain carries TRBV9 and TRBJ2-2, with TRBD2 matching over 9 bases. Losses at the gene ends were 4 bases for V and 7 bases for J; bases not matched to a gene: 14. CDR3 length: 17 amino acids. Germline CDR1 reads SGDLS; CDR2 reads YYNGEE.

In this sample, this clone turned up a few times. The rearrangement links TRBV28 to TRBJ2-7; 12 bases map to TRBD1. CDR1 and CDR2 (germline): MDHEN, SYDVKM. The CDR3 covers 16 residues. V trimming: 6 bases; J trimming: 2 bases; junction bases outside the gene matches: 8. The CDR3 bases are TGTGCCAGCAGAACCGGGACAGGGGGCTCCACCTACGAGCAGTACTTC. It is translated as CASRTGTGGSTYEQYF.

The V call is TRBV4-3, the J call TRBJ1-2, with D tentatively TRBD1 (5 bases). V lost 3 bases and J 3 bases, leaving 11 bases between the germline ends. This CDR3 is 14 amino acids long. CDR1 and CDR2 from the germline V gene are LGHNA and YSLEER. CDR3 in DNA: TGCGCCAGCAGCCAGGGGGGTTTTGACTATGGCTACACCTTC. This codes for CASSQGGFDYGYTF.

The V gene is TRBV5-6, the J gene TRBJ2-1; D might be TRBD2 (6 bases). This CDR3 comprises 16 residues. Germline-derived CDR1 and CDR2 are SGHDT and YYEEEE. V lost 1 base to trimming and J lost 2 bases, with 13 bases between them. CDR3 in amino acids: CASSLSGTRAYNEQFF. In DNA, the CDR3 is TGTGCCAGCAGCTTGTCCGGGACTCGCGCCTACAATGAGCAGTTCTTC.

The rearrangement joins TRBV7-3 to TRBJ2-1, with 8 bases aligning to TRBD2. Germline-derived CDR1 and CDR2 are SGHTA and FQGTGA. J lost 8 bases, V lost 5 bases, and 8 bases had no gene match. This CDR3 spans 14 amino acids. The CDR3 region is CASSVSGGFDEQFF. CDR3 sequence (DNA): TGTGCCAGCAGCGTTTCGGGGGGGTTCGATGAGCAGTTCTTC.

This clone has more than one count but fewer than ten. The CDR3 DNA sequence: TGTGCCAGCAGTTCTAGCGGGGCGAACGGGGAGCTGTTTTTT. It yields the protein CASSSSGANGELFF. The J gene is TRBJ2-2, the V gene TRBV2; 9 positions match TRBD2. From germline, CDR1 is SNHLY and CDR2 FYNNEI. The V gene end was trimmed by 5 bases and the J gene end by 7 bases; junction bases not matched to a gene: 5. The CDR3 totals 14 residues.